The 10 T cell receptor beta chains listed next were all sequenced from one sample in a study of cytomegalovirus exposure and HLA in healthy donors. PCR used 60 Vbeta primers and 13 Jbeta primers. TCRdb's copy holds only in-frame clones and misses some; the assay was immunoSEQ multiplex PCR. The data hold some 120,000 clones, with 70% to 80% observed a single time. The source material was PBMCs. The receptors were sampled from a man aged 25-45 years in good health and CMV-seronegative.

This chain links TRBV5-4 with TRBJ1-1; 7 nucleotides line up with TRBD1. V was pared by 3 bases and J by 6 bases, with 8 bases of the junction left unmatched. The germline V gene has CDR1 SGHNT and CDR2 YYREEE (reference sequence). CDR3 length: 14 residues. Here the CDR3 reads CASSSGGGRAEAFF. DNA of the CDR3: TGTGCCAGCAGCTCCGGAGGGGGCCGGGCTGAAGCTTTCTTT.

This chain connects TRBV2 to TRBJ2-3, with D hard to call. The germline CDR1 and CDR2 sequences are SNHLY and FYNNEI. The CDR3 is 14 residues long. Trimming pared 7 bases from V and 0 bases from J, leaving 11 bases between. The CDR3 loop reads CASTAELSTDTQYF. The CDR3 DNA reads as TGTGCCAGCACGGCGGAGTTAAGCACAGATACGCAGTATTTT.

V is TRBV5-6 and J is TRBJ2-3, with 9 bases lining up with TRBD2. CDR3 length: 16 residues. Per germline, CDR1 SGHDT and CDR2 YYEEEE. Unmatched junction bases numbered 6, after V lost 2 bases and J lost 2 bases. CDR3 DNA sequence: TGTGCCAGCAGCTTATTAGCGGGGGCCTACACAGATACGCAGTATTTT. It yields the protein CASSLLAGAYTDTQYF.

DNA of the CDR3: TGCGCCAGCAGCCGACTACAGGGGGCGGACTATGGCTACACCTTC. This gives the protein CASSRLQGADYGYTF. The chain carries TRBV4-1 and TRBJ1-2, with TRBD1 matching 9 bases. Trimming removed 4 bases from V and 3 bases from J; junction bases left unmatched: 6. Germline V gives CDR1 MGHRA, CDR2 YSYEKL. CDR3 length equals 15 residues.

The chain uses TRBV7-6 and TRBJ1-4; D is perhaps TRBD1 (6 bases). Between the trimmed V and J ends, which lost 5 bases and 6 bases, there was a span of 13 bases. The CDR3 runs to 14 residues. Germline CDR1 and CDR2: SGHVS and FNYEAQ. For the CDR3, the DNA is TGTGCCAGCAGCCTAGGGGGAGGTTATGAAAAACTGTTTTTT. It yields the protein CASSLGGGYEKLFF.

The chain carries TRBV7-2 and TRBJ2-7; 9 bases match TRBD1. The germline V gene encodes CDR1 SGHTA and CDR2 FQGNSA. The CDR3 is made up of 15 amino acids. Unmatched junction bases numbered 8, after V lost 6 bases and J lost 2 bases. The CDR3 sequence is CASRPGTGFAYEQYF. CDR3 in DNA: TGTGCCAGCAGGCCCGGGACAGGGTTTGCCTACGAGCAGTACTTC.

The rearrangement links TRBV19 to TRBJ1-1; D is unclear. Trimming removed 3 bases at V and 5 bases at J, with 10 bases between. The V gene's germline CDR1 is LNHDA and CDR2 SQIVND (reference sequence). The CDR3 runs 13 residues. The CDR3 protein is CASSMAEITEAFF. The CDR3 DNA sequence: TGTGCCAGTAGTATGGCGGAGATAACTGAAGCTTTCTTT.

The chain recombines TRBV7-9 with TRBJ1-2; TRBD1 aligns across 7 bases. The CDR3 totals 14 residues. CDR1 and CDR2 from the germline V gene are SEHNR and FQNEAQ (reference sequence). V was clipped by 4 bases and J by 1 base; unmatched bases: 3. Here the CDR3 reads CASSSGQSNYGYTF. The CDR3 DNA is TGTGCCAGCAGCTCGGGACAGAGTAACTATGGCTACACCTTC. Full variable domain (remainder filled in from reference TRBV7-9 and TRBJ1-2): DTGVSQNPRHKITKRGQNVTFRCDPISEHNRLYWYRQTLGQGPEFLTYFQNEAQLEKSRLLSDRFSAERPKGSFSTLEIQRTEQGDSAMYLCASSSGQSNYGYTFGSGTRLTVV.

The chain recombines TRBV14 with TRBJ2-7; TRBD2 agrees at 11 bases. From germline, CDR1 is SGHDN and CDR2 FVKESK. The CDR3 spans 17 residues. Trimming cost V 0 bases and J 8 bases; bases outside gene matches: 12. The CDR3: CASSQDLRLAGIGKQYF. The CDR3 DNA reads TGTGCCAGCAGCCAAGATCTCCGACTAGCGGGGATTGGAAAGCAGTACTTC.

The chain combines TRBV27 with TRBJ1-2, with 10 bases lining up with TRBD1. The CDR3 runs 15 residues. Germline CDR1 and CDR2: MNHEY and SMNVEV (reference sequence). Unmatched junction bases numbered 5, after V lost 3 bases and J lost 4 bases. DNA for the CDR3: TGTGCCAGCAGTTTCCGACAGGGGGCTTCCTATGGCTACACCTTC. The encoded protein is CASSFRQGASYGYTF.